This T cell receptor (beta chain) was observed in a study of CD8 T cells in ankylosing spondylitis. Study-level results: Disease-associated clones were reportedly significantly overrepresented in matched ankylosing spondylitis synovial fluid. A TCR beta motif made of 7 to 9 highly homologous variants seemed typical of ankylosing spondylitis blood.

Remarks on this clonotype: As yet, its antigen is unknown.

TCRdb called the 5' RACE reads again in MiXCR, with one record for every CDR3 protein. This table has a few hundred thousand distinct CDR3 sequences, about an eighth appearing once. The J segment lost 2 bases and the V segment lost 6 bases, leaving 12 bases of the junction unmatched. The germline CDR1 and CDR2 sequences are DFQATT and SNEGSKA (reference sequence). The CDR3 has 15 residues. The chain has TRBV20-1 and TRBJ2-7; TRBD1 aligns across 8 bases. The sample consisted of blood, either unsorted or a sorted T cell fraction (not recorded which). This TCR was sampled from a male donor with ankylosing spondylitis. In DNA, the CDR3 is TGCAGTGCAGAACCCCGGGACAGGCTCACCTACGAGCAGTACTTC. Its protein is CSAEPRDRLTYEQYF.